This TCR beta chain is drawn from a study of T cell repertoires in cytomegalovirus infection. Study information: Matching HLA type, along with CMV infection, was indicated by public TCR beta signatures. Whole-study results and caveats: It was HLA-C-restricted CMV-specific TCR beta clonotypes that dominated the response ex vivo.

On this clonotype itself: Its antigen remains unidentified.

TCRdb processed the reads anew with MiXCR; each CDR3 protein has one entry. The sample records about 920,000 distinct CDR3 sequences, about a third being singletons. Per germline, CDR1 SEHNR and CDR2 FQNEAQ (reference sequence). J was trimmed by 4 bases and V by 5 bases; bases with no gene match: 6. The CDR3 has 15 amino acids. The V gene is TRBV7-9, the J gene TRBJ2-5, with TRBD1 matching 11 bases. This specimen consisted of cultured CD8+ T cells from PBMCs, obtained from culture after CMV antigen stimulation. This clonotype was obtained from a human donor in good health (CMV status not recorded). Some clones in this sample may be carry-over from other donors' samples. CDR3 sequence reads: CASSGGQGVRETQYF. CDR3 nucleotide sequence: TGTGCCAGCAGCGGGGGACAGGGGGTTCGAGAGACCCAGTACTTC.